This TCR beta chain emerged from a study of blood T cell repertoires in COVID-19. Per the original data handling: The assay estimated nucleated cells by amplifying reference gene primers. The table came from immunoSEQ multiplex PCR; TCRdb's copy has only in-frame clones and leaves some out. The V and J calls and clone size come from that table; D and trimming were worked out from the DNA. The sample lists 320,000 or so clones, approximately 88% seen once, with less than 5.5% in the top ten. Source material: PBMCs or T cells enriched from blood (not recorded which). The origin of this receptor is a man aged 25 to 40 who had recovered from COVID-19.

The CDR3 region has the DNA TGTGCCATCAGCCCGGGGAACGGCTATGGCTACACCTTC. As protein: CAISPGNGYGYTF. The chain links TRBV10-3 to TRBJ1-2; D is unresolved. The CDR3 is made up of 13 amino acids. With 6 bases removed from V and 4 bases from J, the gap between germline ends came to 12 bases. Germline-derived CDR1 and CDR2 are ENHRY and SYGVKD.